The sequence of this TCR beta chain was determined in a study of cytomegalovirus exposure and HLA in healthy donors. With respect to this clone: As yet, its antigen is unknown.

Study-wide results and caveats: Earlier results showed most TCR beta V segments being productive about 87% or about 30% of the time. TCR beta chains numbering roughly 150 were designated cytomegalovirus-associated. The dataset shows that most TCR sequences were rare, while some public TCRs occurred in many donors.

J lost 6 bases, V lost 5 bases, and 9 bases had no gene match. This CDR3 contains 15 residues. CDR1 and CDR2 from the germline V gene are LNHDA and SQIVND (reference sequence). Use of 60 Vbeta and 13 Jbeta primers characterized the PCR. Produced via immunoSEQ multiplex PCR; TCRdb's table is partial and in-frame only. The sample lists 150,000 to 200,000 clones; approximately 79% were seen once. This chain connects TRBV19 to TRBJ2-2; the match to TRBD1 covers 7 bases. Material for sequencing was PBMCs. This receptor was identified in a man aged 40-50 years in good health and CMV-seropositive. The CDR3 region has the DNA TGTGCCAGTAGTTCTCCGGGCCAGGGGGCCGGGGAGCTGTTTTTT. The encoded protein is CASSSPGQGAGELFF.